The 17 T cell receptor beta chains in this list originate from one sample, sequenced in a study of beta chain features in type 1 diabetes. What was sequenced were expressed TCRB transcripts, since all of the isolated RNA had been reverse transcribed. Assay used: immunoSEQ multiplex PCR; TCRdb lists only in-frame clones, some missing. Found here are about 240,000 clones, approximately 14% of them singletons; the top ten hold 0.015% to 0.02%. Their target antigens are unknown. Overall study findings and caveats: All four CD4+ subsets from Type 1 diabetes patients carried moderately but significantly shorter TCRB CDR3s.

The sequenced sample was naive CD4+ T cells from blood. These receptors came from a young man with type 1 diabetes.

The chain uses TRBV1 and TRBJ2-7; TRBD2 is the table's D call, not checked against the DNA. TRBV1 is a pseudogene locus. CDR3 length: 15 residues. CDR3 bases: TGCACCAGCAGCCCCCTCTGCGGGATTAATAGCGAGCAGTACTTC. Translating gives CTSSPLCGINSEQYF.

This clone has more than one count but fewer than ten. CDR3 in DNA: TGCGCCAGCAGCCAGGGATGGGGACAGGGGGCTGAAAACGAGCAGTACTTC. The encoded protein is CASSQGWGQGAENEQYF. The chain couples TRBV4-1 to TRBJ2-7; TRBD1 agrees at 12 bases. Germline V CDR1 and CDR2: MGHRA, YSYEKL. The CDR3 loop spans 17 amino acids. Losses at the gene ends were 3 bases for V and 5 bases for J; bases not matched to a gene: 11.

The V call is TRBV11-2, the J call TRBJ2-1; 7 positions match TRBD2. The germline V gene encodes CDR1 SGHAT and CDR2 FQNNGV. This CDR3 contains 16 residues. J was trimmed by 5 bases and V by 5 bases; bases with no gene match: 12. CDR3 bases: TGTGCCAGCAGCCAACACGACGGGACTATCAACAATGAGCAGTTCTTC. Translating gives CASSQHDGTINNEQFF.

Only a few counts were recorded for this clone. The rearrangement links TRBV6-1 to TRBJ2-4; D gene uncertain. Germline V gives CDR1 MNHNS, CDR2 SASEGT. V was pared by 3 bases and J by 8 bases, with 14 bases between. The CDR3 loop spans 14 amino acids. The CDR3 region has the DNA TGTGCCAGCAGTGACCCCCCGCGCTTGGACATTCAGTACTTC. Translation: CASSDPPRLDIQYF.

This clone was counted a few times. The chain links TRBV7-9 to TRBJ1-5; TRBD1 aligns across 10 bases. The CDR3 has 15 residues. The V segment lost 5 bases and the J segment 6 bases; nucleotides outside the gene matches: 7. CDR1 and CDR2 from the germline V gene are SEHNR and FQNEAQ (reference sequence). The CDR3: CASSPGQGVIQPQHF. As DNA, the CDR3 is TGTGCCAGCAGCCCCGGACAGGGGGTGATTCAGCCCCAGCATTTT. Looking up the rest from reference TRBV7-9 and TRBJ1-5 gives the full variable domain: DTGVSQNPRHKITKRGQNVTFRCDPISEHNRLYWYRQTLGQGPEFLTYFQNEAQLEKSRLLSDRFSAERPKGSFSTLEIQRTEQGDSAMYLCASSPGQGVIQPQHFGDGTRLSIL.

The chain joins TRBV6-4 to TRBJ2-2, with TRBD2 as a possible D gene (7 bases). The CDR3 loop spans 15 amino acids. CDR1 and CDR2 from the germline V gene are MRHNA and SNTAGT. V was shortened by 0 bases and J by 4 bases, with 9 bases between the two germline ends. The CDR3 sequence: CASSDSGGPTGELFF. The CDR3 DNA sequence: TGTGCCAGCAGTGACTCGGGGGGGCCCACCGGGGAGCTGTTTTTT.

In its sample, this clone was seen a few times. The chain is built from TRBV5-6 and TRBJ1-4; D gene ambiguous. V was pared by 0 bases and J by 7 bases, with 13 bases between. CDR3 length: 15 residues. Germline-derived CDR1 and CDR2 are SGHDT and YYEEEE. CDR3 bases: TGTGCCAGCAGCTTGGGAGGCCTTAGAAGTGAAAAACTGTTTTTT. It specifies CASSLGGLRSEKLFF.

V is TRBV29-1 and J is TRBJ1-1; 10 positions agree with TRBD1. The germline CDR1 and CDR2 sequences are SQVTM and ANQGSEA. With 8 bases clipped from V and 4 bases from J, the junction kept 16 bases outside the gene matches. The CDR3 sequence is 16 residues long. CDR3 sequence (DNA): TGCAGCTTAACCGGGACAGGGGCCTATGATGGCACTGAAGCTTTCTTT. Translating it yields CSLTGTGAYDGTEAFF.

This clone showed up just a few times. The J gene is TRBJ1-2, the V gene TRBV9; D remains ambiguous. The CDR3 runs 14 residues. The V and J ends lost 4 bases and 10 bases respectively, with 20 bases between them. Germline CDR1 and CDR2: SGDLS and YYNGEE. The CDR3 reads CASSPVSRGSSYTF. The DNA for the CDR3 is TGTGCCAGCAGCCCTGTATCGAGAGGCAGCTCCTACACCTTC. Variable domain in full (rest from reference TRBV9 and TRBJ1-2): DSGVTQTPKHLITATGQRVTLRCSPRSGDLSVYWYQQSLDQGLQFLIQYYNGEERAKGNILERFSAQQFPDLHSELNLSSLELGDSALYFCASSPVSRGSSYTFGSGTRLTVV.

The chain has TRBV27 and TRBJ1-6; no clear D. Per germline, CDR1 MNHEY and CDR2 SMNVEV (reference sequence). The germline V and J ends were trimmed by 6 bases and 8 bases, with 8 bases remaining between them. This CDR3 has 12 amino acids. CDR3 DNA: TGTGCCAGCAGATCGAGGGATTCACCCCTCCACTTT. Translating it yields CASRSRDSPLHF.

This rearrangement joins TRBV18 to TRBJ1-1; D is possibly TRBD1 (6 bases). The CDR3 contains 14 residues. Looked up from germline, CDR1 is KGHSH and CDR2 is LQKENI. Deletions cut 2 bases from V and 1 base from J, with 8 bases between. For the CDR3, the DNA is TGTGCCAGCTCACCATTGACAGGGAACACTGAAGCTTTCTTT. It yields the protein CASSPLTGNTEAFF. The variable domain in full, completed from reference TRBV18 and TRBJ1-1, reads NAGVMQNPRHLVRRRGQEARLRCSPMKGHSHVYWYRQLPEEGLKFMVYLQKENIIDESGMPKERFSAEFPKEGPSILRIQQVVRGDSAAYFCASSPLTGNTEAFFGQGTRLTVV.

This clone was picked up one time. CDR3 in DNA: TGTGCCAGCAGCCCGCGGGAAGGAGAGACCCAGTACTTC. It codes for CASSPREGETQYF. The chain joins TRBV7-9 to TRBJ2-5; D possibly corresponds to TRBD2 (6 bases). Trimming stripped 5 bases from V and 4 bases from J, with 11 bases between. The CDR3 totals 13 residues. Germline CDR1 SEHNR, CDR2 FQNEAQ (reference sequence).

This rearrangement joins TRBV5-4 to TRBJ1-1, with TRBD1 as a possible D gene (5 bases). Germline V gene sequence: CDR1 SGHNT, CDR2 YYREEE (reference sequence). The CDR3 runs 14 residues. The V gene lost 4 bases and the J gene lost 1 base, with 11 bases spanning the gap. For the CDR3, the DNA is TGTGCCAGCAGCCCAACAGGACAGAACACTGAAGCTTTCTTT. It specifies CASSPTGQNTEAFF.

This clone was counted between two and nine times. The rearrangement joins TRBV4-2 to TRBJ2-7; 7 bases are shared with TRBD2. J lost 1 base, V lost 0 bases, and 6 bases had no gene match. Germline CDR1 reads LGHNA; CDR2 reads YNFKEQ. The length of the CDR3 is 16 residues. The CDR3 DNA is TGTGCCAGCAGCCAAGATGCTAGCGGATCTTCCTACGAGCAGTACTTC. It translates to CASSQDASGSSYEQYF.

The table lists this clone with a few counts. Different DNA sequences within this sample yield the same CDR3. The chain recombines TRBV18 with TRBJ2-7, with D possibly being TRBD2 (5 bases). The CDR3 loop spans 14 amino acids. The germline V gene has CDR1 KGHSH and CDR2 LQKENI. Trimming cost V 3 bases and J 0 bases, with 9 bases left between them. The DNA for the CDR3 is TGTGCCAGCTCACCGACTGGGAGCTCCTACGAGCAGTACTTC. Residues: CASSPTGSSYEQYF.

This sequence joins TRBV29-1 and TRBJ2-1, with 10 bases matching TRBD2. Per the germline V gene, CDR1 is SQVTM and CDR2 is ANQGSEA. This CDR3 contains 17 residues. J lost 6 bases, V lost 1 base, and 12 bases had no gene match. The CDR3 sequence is CSVEASLLAGSINEQFF. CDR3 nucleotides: TGCAGCGTTGAAGCCTCCCTACTAGCGGGGAGTATCAATGAGCAGTTCTTC.

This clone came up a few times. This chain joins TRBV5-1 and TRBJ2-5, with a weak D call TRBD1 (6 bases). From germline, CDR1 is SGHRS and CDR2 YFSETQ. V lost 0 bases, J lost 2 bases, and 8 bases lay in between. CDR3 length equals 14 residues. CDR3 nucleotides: TGCGCCAGCAGCTTGGCAGGGGATCAAGAGACCCAGTACTTC. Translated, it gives CASSLAGDQETQYF.